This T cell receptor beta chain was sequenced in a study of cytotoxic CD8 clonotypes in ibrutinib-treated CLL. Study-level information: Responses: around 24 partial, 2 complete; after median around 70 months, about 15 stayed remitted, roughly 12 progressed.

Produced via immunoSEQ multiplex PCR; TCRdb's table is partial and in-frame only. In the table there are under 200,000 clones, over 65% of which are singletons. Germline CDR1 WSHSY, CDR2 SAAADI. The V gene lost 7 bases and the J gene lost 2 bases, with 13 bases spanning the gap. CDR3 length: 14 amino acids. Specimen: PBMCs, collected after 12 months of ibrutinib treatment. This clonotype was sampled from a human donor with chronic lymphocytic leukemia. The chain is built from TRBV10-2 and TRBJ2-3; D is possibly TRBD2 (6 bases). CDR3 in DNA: TGCGCCAGCATGGGGCGGGACCCCACAGATACGCAGTATTTT. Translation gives CASMGRDPTDTQYF.